The source of this TCR beta chain is a study of T-cell reconstitution after alpha-beta-depleted transplantation in children. CDR1 and CDR2 (germline): SEHNR, FQNEAQ (reference sequence). CDR3 length equals 15 residues. Deletions cut 5 bases from V and 2 bases from J, with 16 bases between. The authors prepared the TCRbeta library with unique molecular identifiers. TCRdb processed the PCR reads anew with MiXCR; each CDR3 protein has one entry. The sample lists roughly 170,000 distinct CDR3 sequences, over 5.5% seen once, with 3% in the top ten. This clonotype has a count of ten or more. V usage is TRBV7-9 and J usage is TRBJ2-7; possible D gene TRBD1, 6 bases. Material: PBMCs from the stem cell graft donor, obtained from the stem cell graft. The TCR originated in a human donor who donated a stem cell graft to a child with Wiskott-Aldrich syndrome. The CDR3 sequence is CASSVYTGSPYEQYF. DNA of the CDR3: TGTGCCAGCAGCGTTTATACAGGGTCCCCCTACGAGCAGTACTTC.